This passage covers 21 T cell receptor beta chains from one sample sequenced in a study of cytomegalovirus exposure and HLA in healthy donors. PCR amplification relied on 60 Vbeta primers (plus 13 Jbeta primers). TCRdb keeps only in-frame clones here, not all; method: immunoSEQ multiplex PCR. The data show about 180,000 clones, more than 60% seen once. Sequenced sample: PBMCs. The receptors here all came from a woman aged 55-69 years in good health and CMV-seropositive.

The chain has TRBV5-4 and TRBJ2-1; possible D gene TRBD2, 6 bases. V lost 4 bases and J 2 bases, leaving 19 bases between the germline ends. The CDR3 is made up of 17 amino acids. Germline V lookup: CDR1 SGHNT, CDR2 YYREEE (reference sequence). CDR3 sequence: CASSPEAQRVAYNEQFF. Written as DNA, the CDR3 is TGTGCCAGCAGCCCGGAGGCGCAGCGGGTGGCCTACAATGAGCAGTTCTTC.

This chain joins TRBV18 and TRBJ1-4; 10 positions agree with TRBD1. With 0 bases clipped from V and 13 bases from J, the junction kept 8 bases outside the gene matches. This CDR3 contains 15 residues. Germline V CDR1 and CDR2: KGHSH, LQKENI. CDR3 DNA sequence: TGTGCCAGCTCACCACCGGGGGACAGGGGCTTAAGACTGTTTTTT. Amino acids: CASSPPGDRGLRLFF.

This sequence joins TRBV5-1 and TRBJ2-1; D might be TRBD1 (9 bases). V was pared by 4 bases and J by 6 bases, with 20 bases between. In germline, CDR1 is SGHRS, CDR2 YFSETQ. This CDR3 is 16 amino acids long. CDR3 amino acids: CASSTTGQGTSNEQFF. CDR3 bases: TGCGCCAGCAGCACCACCGGACAGGGGACTAGCAATGAGCAGTTCTTC.

The genes are TRBV11-3 and TRBJ2-1; perhaps TRBD2 as D (5 bases). The CDR3 runs to 14 residues. Looked up from germline, CDR1 is SGHNT and CDR2 is YENEEA. V gave up 0 bases and J gave up 9 bases, with 12 bases separating them. The CDR3 coding sequence is TGTGCCAGCAGCTTAGAGCTCCCGGGGAGTGAGCAGTTCTTC. It codes for CASSLELPGSEQFF. Based on the CDR3 plus reference TRBV11-3 and TRBJ2-1, the full variable domain is EAGVVQSPRYKIIEKKQPVAFWCNPISGHNTLYWYLQNLGQGPELLIRYENEEAVDDSQLPKDRFSAERLKGVDSTLKIQPAELGDSAVYLCASSLELPGSEQFFGPGTRLTVL.

The rearrangement links TRBV6-5 to TRBJ2-2; 9 bases map to TRBD1. The germline CDR1 and CDR2 sequences are MNHEY and SVGAGI. The CDR3 extends over 15 amino acids. V lost 5 bases, J lost 5 bases, and 6 bases stayed unmatched. The CDR3 DNA follows: TGTGCCAGCAGTAAGGGGGACAGGGAGACCGGGGAGCTGTTTTTT. This encodes CASSKGDRETGELFF.

This chain uses TRBV5-1 with TRBJ2-5; D unclear. Trimming removed 1 base from V and 5 bases from J, with 15 bases in between. Germline V gives CDR1 SGHRS, CDR2 YFSETQ. The CDR3 loop spans 15 amino acids. The CDR3 here is CASSLRPGGLETQYF. CDR3 nucleotide sequence: TGCGCCAGCAGCTTGCGGCCTGGCGGATTGGAGACCCAGTACTTC.

V and J are TRBV18 and TRBJ1-4; D remains ambiguous. The CDR3 totals 15 residues. V dropped 0 bases and J dropped 7 bases, with 12 bases sitting between them. CDR1 and CDR2 from the germline V gene are KGHSH and LQKENI. CDR3: CASSPPMGFGEKLFF. The CDR3 region has the DNA TGTGCCAGCTCACCACCTATGGGCTTTGGTGAAAAACTGTTTTTT.

The chain couples TRBV2 to TRBJ2-1, with 9 bases lining up with TRBD1. The CDR3 sequence is 15 residues long. The V gene end was trimmed by 5 bases and the J gene end by 2 bases; junction bases not matched to a gene: 4. CDR1 and CDR2 (germline): SNHLY, FYNNEI. The CDR3 DNA follows: TGTGCCAGCAGTACGGACAGGGGAGCCTACAATGAGCAGTTCTTC. Residues: CASSTDRGAYNEQFF.

This chain uses TRBV9 with TRBJ2-1; 8 positions agree with TRBD1. The CDR3 is 16 amino acids. V lost 0 bases and J lost 5; bases outside the gene matches: 7. The germline V gene encodes CDR1 SGDLS and CDR2 YYNGEE. In DNA, the CDR3 is TGTGCCAGCAGCGTAGAAGGGACAGGCATTAACAATGAGCAGTTCTTC. Its translation is CASSVEGTGINNEQFF.

V gene TRBV19 combines with J gene TRBJ1-2; D is undetermined. Trimming stripped 1 base from V and 8 bases from J, with 17 bases between. In germline, CDR1 is LNHDA, CDR2 SQIVND (reference sequence). This CDR3 is built from 15 residues. In DNA, the CDR3 is TGTGCCAGTAGTATAGGAAGCGGGCCTGGAGGAGGCTACACCTTC. It codes for CASSIGSGPGGGYTF. The variable domain in full, completed from reference TRBV19 and TRBJ1-2, reads DGGITQSPKYLFRKEGQNVTLSCEQNLNHDAMYWYRQDPGQGLRLIYYSQIVNDFQKGDIAEGYSVSREKKESFPLTVTSAQKNPTAFYLCASSIGSGPGGGYTFGSGTRLTVV.

The chain employs TRBV5-1 and TRBJ1-1; 9 bases line up with TRBD1. This CDR3 has 14 residues. Losses at the gene ends were 4 bases for V and 4 bases for J; bases not matched to a gene: 5. Germline CDR1 reads SGHRS; CDR2 reads YFSETQ. The CDR3 region is CASSDGTGSTEAFF. The CDR3 DNA reads TGCGCCAGCAGCGACGGGACAGGGAGCACTGAAGCTTTCTTT.

The chain couples TRBV20-1 to TRBJ2-5; D gene ambiguous. This CDR3 contains 11 residues. V dropped 1 base and J dropped 5 bases, with 5 bases sitting between them. Germline loops: CDR1 DFQATT, CDR2 SNEGSKA (reference sequence). In DNA, the CDR3 is TGCAGTGCTAGAGTCGGGGAGACCCAGTACTTC. It is translated as CSARVGETQYF.

The V gene is TRBV7-8, the J gene TRBJ1-6, with a tentative D call TRBD1 (5 bases). The ends were cut back, 6 bases at V and 5 bases at J, with 20 bases in the middle. The germline V gene has CDR1 SGHVS and CDR2 FQNEAQ. The CDR3 runs 17 residues. CDR3 DNA: TGTGCCAGCAGTCCAGAGGTGGGGCCCCTTAATAATTCACCCCTCCACTTT. It specifies CASSPEVGPLNNSPLHF.

In this sample, this clone turned up a few times. The V gene is TRBV5-1, the J gene TRBJ1-4; 11 nucleotides agree with TRBD1. The CDR3 spans 16 residues. Germline V gives CDR1 SGHRS, CDR2 YFSETQ. V was clipped by 2 bases and J by 1 base; unmatched bases: 1. The CDR3 loop reads CASSLGTGGTNEKLFF. For the CDR3, the DNA is TGCGCCAGCAGCTTAGGGACAGGGGGAACTAATGAAAAACTGTTTTTT.

This clone was observed a handful of times. The chain carries TRBV6-1 and TRBJ1-5, with TRBD1 identical over 9 bases. The CDR3 is 14 residues long. The V segment lost 4 bases and the J segment 7 bases; nucleotides outside the gene matches: 5. Germline CDR1 is MNHNS and CDR2 is SASEGT. The CDR3 is CASSVQGAGQPQHF. The CDR3 bases are TGTGCCAGCAGTGTACAGGGGGCAGGGCAGCCCCAGCATTTT.

The rearrangement joins TRBV14 to TRBJ1-5, with D perhaps matching TRBD1 (6 bases). V lost 1 base and J 7 bases, leaving 14 bases between the germline ends. Germline CDR1 and CDR2: SGHDN and FVKESK. CDR3 length equals 15 residues. The CDR3 DNA is TGTGCCAGCAGCCAAGGGACAGATAAATTCCAGCCCCAGCATTTT. Encoded protein: CASSQGTDKFQPQHF.

The J gene is TRBJ1-4, the V gene TRBV7-3; 8 bases agree with TRBD1. The germline V gene has CDR1 SGHTA and CDR2 FQGTGA. The CDR3 contains 13 residues. V gave up 4 bases and J gave up 8 bases; unmatched junction bases: 3. The DNA of the CDR3 is TGTGCCAGCAGCTCGGGACAGGAGGAAAAACTGTTTTTT. It yields the protein CASSSGQEEKLFF.

The V call is TRBV7-2, the J call TRBJ2-7; D may be TRBD2 (5 bases). Germline values: CDR1 SGHTA, CDR2 FQGNSA. This CDR3 is 14 amino acids long. V lost 3 bases and J lost 0, with 9 bases in between. The CDR3 is CASSFSEDSYEQYF. Here the CDR3 DNA reads TGTGCCAGCAGCTTTAGCGAAGACTCCTACGAGCAGTACTTC.

This clone was detected a few times. V usage is TRBV27 and J usage is TRBJ2-3; 9 positions agree with TRBD2. CDR1 is MNHEY and CDR2 is SMNVEV in the germline V gene (reference sequence). V shed 2 bases and J 5 bases; nucleotides not matched to a gene: 11. The CDR3 covers 17 residues. CDR3 sequence: CASSLLGLAIRGDTQYF. Written as DNA, the CDR3 is TGTGCCAGCAGTTTACTAGGACTAGCGATACGGGGAGATACGCAGTATTTT.

The chain links TRBV30 to TRBJ1-1; 8 bases align to TRBD1. The CDR3 has 16 residues. The V segment lost 2 bases and the J segment 2 bases; nucleotides outside the gene matches: 10. The germline V gene has CDR1 GTSNPN and CDR2 SVGIG (reference sequence). The CDR3 sequence: CAWSRAPPGGNTEAFF. In DNA, the CDR3 is TGTGCCTGGAGTAGGGCCCCCCCAGGGGGCAACACTGAAGCTTTCTTT.

This clone was seen a few times. This sequence joins TRBV14 and TRBJ2-7; TRBD1 matches 10 bases. V trimming: 3 bases; J trimming: 0 bases; junction bases outside the gene matches: 11. The CDR3 sequence is 18 residues long. Per the germline V gene, CDR1 is SGHDN and CDR2 is FVKESK. The DNA of the CDR3 is TGTGCCAGCAGCCAGGGGGGACAGGGGCTTCCGAGCTCCTACGAGCAGTACTTC. Its translation: CASSQGGQGLPSSYEQYF.